Presented here are 21 T cell receptor beta chains from one specimen sequenced in a study of cytomegalovirus exposure and HLA in healthy donors. The PCR had 60 Vbeta and 13 Jbeta primers. TCRdb's copy holds only in-frame clones and misses some; the assay was immunoSEQ multiplex PCR. The sample holds approximately 160,000 clones, 84% seen once. The sample taken for sequencing was PBMCs. The receptors come from a man younger than 35 in good health and CMV-seronegative.

The rearrangement uses TRBV4-1 and TRBJ1-2, with D possibly TRBD1 on 5 matching bases. The CDR3 is 14 residues long. The germline gives CDR1 MGHRA, CDR2 YSYEKL. The V and J ends lost 3 bases and 6 bases respectively, with 14 bases between them. Here the CDR3 DNA reads TGCGCCAGCAGCCATCGGGCAGGGTATAATGGCTACACCTTC. Translated, it gives CASSHRAGYNGYTF.

The chain joins TRBV27 to TRBJ2-5; 10 bases map to TRBD1. The ends lost 5 bases at V and 11 bases at J; junction bases unmatched: 11. The CDR3 contains 14 residues. Looked up from germline, CDR1 is MNHEY and CDR2 is SMNVEV (reference sequence). CDR3 nucleotide sequence: TGTGCCAGCAGTCTCCGGGACAGGGGTATAGAGCAGTACTTC. Its translation is CASSLRDRGIEQYF.

The rearrangement uses TRBV7-8 and TRBJ1-1; D not resolved. The germline gives CDR1 SGHVS, CDR2 FQNEAQ. Trimming left V 2 bases short and J 1 base short, with 8 bases between. CDR3 length: 14 residues. CDR3 sequence: CASSLTSENTEAFF. In nucleotides, the CDR3 is TGTGCCAGCAGCTTAACGTCAGAGAACACTGAAGCTTTCTTT. Supplemented by reference TRBV7-8 and TRBJ1-1, the full variable domain reads GAGVSQSPRYKVAKRGQDVALRCDPISGHVSLFWYQQALGQGPEFLTYFQNEAQLDKSGLPSDRFFAERPEGSVSTLKIQRTQQEDSAVYLCASSLTSENTEAFFGQGTRLTVV.

In its sample, this clone was seen a few times. V gene TRBV7-9 combines with J gene TRBJ2-2; D ambiguous. V was cut by 2 bases and J by 5 bases, with 15 bases left in between. The CDR3 is made up of 16 amino acids. The germline V gene has CDR1 SEHNR and CDR2 FQNEAQ (reference sequence). CDR3 sequence: CASSLQAGRITGELFF. The CDR3 nucleotides are TGTGCCAGCAGCTTACAGGCAGGCCGAATTACCGGGGAGCTGTTTTTT.

The rearrangement uses TRBV6-1 and TRBJ2-1, with D possibly matching TRBD1 (6 bases). CDR1 and CDR2 from the germline V gene are MNHNS and SASEGT. Trimming took off 6 bases at V and 0 bases at J, with 12 bases between the two ends. The CDR3 sequence is 15 residues long. CDR3 in amino acids: CASRIVGGSYNEQFF. CDR3 coding DNA: TGTGCCAGCAGAATCGTAGGGGGCTCCTACAATGAGCAGTTCTTC.

V usage is TRBV7-6 and J usage is TRBJ1-4, with TRBD1 matching over 8 bases. From germline, CDR1 is SGHVS and CDR2 FNYEAQ. V shed 5 bases, J shed 6 bases, and the junction held 5 bases outside the gene matches. This CDR3 comprises 14 residues. The DNA of the CDR3 is TGTGCCAGCAGCGCAGGGGGCTCATATGAAAAACTGTTTTTT. The encoded protein is CASSAGGSYEKLFF.

V usage is TRBV6-6 and J usage is TRBJ1-2; D is unclear. CDR1 MNHNY and CDR2 SVGAGI come from the germline V gene (reference sequence). The CDR3 runs to 11 residues. V was cut by 4 bases and J by 4 bases, with 4 bases left in between. This CDR3 reads CASSSSYGYTF. The CDR3 DNA sequence: TGTGCCAGCAGTTCTTCCTATGGCTACACCTTC.

This chain joins TRBV7-8 and TRBJ1-1; D gene unclear. V gave up 5 bases and J gave up 4 bases, with 11 bases separating them. CDR1 SGHVS and CDR2 FQNEAQ come from the germline V gene. The CDR3 contains 13 residues. The CDR3 spells CASSEPEGTEAFF. The CDR3, as DNA: TGTGCCAGCAGCGAACCTGAGGGCACTGAAGCTTTCTTT.

The J gene is TRBJ1-5, the V gene TRBV6-5; D not certain. The CDR3 length is 15 residues. The germline V and J ends were trimmed by 4 bases and 6 bases, with 16 bases remaining between them. Germline loops: CDR1 MNHEY, CDR2 SVGAGI. The CDR3 region is CASSSEVGFSQPQHF. For the CDR3, the DNA is TGTGCCAGCAGTTCGGAGGTGGGCTTTAGTCAGCCCCAGCATTTT.

The chain uses TRBV25-1 and TRBJ2-3, with unresolved D. V dropped 3 bases and J dropped 0 bases, with 10 bases sitting between them. The CDR3 spans 15 residues. Germline CDR1 reads MGHDK; CDR2 reads SYGVNS. In DNA form, the CDR3 reads TGTGCCAGCAGTGACCCCCGGGTGAGCACAGATACGCAGTATTTT. Encoded protein: CASSDPRVSTDTQYF.

This clone showed up just once. The V gene is TRBV28, the J gene TRBJ1-4; D gene ambiguous. The CDR3 sequence is 14 residues long. Germline values: CDR1 MDHEN, CDR2 SYDVKM. Trimming removed 10 bases from V and 8 bases from J, with 20 bases in between. The CDR3 is CATQLDGPGEKLFF. The CDR3 nucleotides are TGTGCCACCCAACTCGATGGGCCGGGGGAAAAACTGTTTTTT.

The V call is TRBV18, the J call TRBJ2-7; D perhaps matches TRBD2 (6 bases). The CDR3 has 11 residues. The germline V gene has CDR1 KGHSH and CDR2 LQKENI. The V end was cut by 8 bases, the J end by 5 bases, with 10 bases between. CDR3 coding DNA: TGTGCCAGCCGGGGGAAGGACGAGCAGTACTTC. This translates into CASRGKDEQYF.

The rearrangement uses TRBV7-9 and TRBJ1-4; 7 bases align to TRBD1. The V and J ends lost 5 bases and 2 bases, in that order; junction bases with no gene match: 2. This CDR3 has 14 residues. Per the germline V gene, CDR1 is SEHNR and CDR2 is FQNEAQ (reference sequence). The DNA of the CDR3 is TGTGCCAGCAGCCTCAGGGGGACTAATGAAAAACTGTTTTTT. Protein product: CASSLRGTNEKLFF.

The V gene is TRBV9, the J gene TRBJ1-5, with TRBD1 matching 7 bases. The trim removed 4 bases at V and 0 bases at J, leaving 4 bases unmatched. CDR1 is SGDLS and CDR2 is YYNGEE in the germline V gene. This CDR3 contains 15 residues. In nucleotides, the CDR3 is TGTGCCAGCAGCCAGGGGGAGGATAGCAATCAGCCCCAGCATTTT. This translates into CASSQGEDSNQPQHF.

The V call is TRBV9, the J call TRBJ2-2, with TRBD2 matching 9 bases. V was pared by 0 bases and J by 2 bases, with 5 bases of the junction left unmatched. Germline CDR1 and CDR2: SGDLS and YYNGEE. The CDR3 is 17 residues long. The CDR3 region is CASSVVGAGGNTGELFF. The CDR3 DNA sequence: TGTGCCAGCAGCGTAGTAGGAGCGGGGGGAAACACCGGGGAGCTGTTTTTT.

This chain connects TRBV18 to TRBJ1-4, with unresolved D. The ends were cut back, 3 bases at V and 0 bases at J, with 11 bases in the middle. The length of the CDR3 is 16 residues. Germline V lookup: CDR1 KGHSH, CDR2 LQKENI. CDR3 protein: CASSPTVGATNEKLFF. The CDR3 DNA follows: TGTGCCAGCTCACCCACGGTTGGAGCAACTAATGAAAAACTGTTTTTT.

Points on this clone: Other DNA sequences of this sample code for an identical CDR3. This chain joins TRBV7-9 and TRBJ2-7; D is undetermined. Germline loops: CDR1 SEHNR, CDR2 FQNEAQ (reference sequence). The CDR3 totals 14 residues. The V gene lost 0 bases and the J gene lost 2 bases, with 8 bases spanning the gap. CDR3 nucleotides: TGTGCCAGCAGCTTAGCAGGCAGGCCCTACGAGCAGTACTTC. It encodes CASSLAGRPYEQYF.

The gene calls are TRBV10-3 and TRBJ1-1; no definite D call. CDR1 is ENHRY and CDR2 is SYGVKD in the germline V gene. The V and J ends lost 6 bases and 0 bases respectively, with 8 bases between them. This CDR3 is built from 13 residues. The CDR3 reads CAISLEMNTEAFF. The CDR3 region has the DNA TGTGCCATCAGCCTAGAAATGAACACTGAAGCTTTCTTT.

The genes are TRBV10-3 and TRBJ1-1; 11 bases match TRBD1. Germline V gene lookup returns CDR1 ENHRY and CDR2 SYGVKD. CDR3 size: 14 residues. V trimming: 7 bases; J trimming: 10 bases; junction bases outside the gene matches: 11. DNA for the CDR3: TGTGCCATCACAGACCGGGACAGGGGGTTTGGAGCTTTCTTT. Translating it yields CAITDRDRGFGAFF.

The J gene is TRBJ2-7, the V gene TRBV28, with TRBD1 matching 7 bases. Germline lookup yields CDR1 MDHEN and CDR2 SYDVKM. CDR3 length: 14 amino acids. Unmatched junction bases numbered 6, after V lost 4 bases and J lost 3 bases. The DNA for the CDR3 is TGTGCCAGCAGTTACGAGACAGGGCTCTACGAGCAGTACTTC. Its translation: CASSYETGLYEQYF. Full variable domain (missing parts from reference TRBV28 and TRBJ2-7): DVKVTQSSRYLVKRTGEKVFLECVQDMDHENMFWYRQDPGLGLRLIYFSYDVKMKEKGDIPEGYSVSREKKERFSLILESASTNQTSMYLCASSYETGLYEQYFGPGTRLTVT.

The gene calls are TRBV2 and TRBJ1-5; 9 nucleotides line up with TRBD1. With V trimmed by 3 bases and J by 3 bases, 3 bases remained unmatched. This CDR3 has 15 residues. Per the germline V gene, CDR1 is SNHLY and CDR2 is FYNNEI. The chain's CDR3 is CASSEGTGNNQPQHF. The CDR3 nucleotides read TGTGCCAGCAGTGAGGGGACAGGGAACAATCAGCCCCAGCATTTT.